The subject of this entry is one T cell receptor (beta chain). The antigen is undetermined. Germline CDR1 SEHNR, CDR2 FQNEAQ (reference sequence). With 6 bases removed from V and 4 bases from J, the gap between germline ends came to 15 bases. There are 14 residues in the CDR3. This sample stems from a study of cytomegalovirus exposure and HLA in healthy donors. General observations from the study: Most of the CMV-associated TCR beta chains (in a later analysis) appeared to be HLA-restricted.

13 Jbeta primers and 60 Vbeta primers were used for the PCR. TCRdb keeps only in-frame clones here, not all; method: immunoSEQ multiplex PCR. The profile shows 150,000 to 200,000 clones, over 70% of them singletons. The TCR was taken from a man between 18 and 29 years old in good health and CMV-seronegative. Sequencing was done on a sample of PBMCs. The rearrangement uses TRBV7-9 and TRBJ2-5, with D tentatively TRBD1 (6 bases). CDR3 protein: CASSPNRVGETQYF. For the CDR3, the DNA is TGTGCCAGCAGTCCCAACAGGGTAGGAGAGACCCAGTACTTC.